These T cell receptor beta chains were read from a single sample in a study of cytomegalovirus exposure and HLA in healthy donors. Profiled with immunoSEQ multiplex PCR; TCRdb holds only in-frame clones, not every one. In the table there are about 100,000 clones, 80% to 90% of which are singletons. Sequenced material: PBMCs. Receptors originate from a young woman in good health and CMV-seronegative. Each CDR3 is given with its conserved first and last residue. D genes are given only for firm matches. Size is stated for part of the rows, as once, few or many counts, or as a class when the clone is expanded.

D gene: TRBD1; J gene: TRBJ1-6; V gene: TRBV4-2; clone size: -; CDR3 protein: CASSQEGGTGASPLHF; CDR3 DNA: TGTGCCAGCAGCCAAGAGGGCGGGACAGGGGCTTCACCCCTCCACTTT
D gene: TRBD2; J gene: TRBJ2-7; V gene: TRBV7-9; clone size: -; CDR3 protein: CSSSPRLAAYEQYF; CDR3 DNA: TGTTCCAGCAGCCCAAGACTAGCGGCATACGAGCAGTACTTC
D gene: -; J gene: TRBJ2-5; V gene: TRBV27; clone size: -; CDR3 protein: CASRALQGGETQYF; CDR3 DNA: TGTGCCAGCAGGGCCCTTCAGGGAGGAGAGACCCAGTACTTC
D gene: -; J gene: TRBJ2-7; V gene: TRBV5-1; clone size: -; CDR3 protein: CASSLGIGRGYEQYF; CDR3 DNA: TGCGCCAGCAGCTTGGGGATAGGAAGGGGCTACGAGCAGTACTTC
D gene: TRBD2; J gene: TRBJ2-6; V gene: TRBV4-3; clone size: -; CDR3 protein: CASSLAGDYSGANVLTF; CDR3 DNA: TGCGCCAGCAGCTTAGCGGGGGACTACTCTGGGGCCAACGTCCTGACTTTC
D gene: -; J gene: TRBJ1-6; V gene: TRBV2; clone size: -; CDR3 protein: CASSPRQHYNSPLHF; CDR3 DNA: TGTGCCAGCAGTCCCAGGCAGCACTATAATTCACCCCTCCACTTT
D gene: -; J gene: TRBJ2-3; V gene: TRBV7-8; clone size: -; CDR3 protein: CASSAGRTDTQYF; CDR3 DNA: TGTGCCAGCAGCGCGGGACGCACAGATACGCAGTATTTT
D gene: -; J gene: TRBJ2-3; V gene: TRBV7-9; clone size: -; CDR3 protein: CASTPPSRVDTQYF; CDR3 DNA: TGTGCCAGCACCCCCCCGAGCCGGGTAGATACGCAGTATTTT
D gene: TRBD2; J gene: TRBJ2-1; V gene: TRBV19; clone size: -; CDR3 protein: CASSLRTRYNEQFF; CDR3 DNA: TGTGCCAGTAGTCTAAGGACTAGATACAATGAGCAGTTCTTC
D gene: -; J gene: TRBJ2-1; V gene: TRBV7-3; clone size: -; CDR3 protein: CASSLSGYSGNEQFF; CDR3 DNA: TGTGCCAGCAGCCTTAGCGGATACTCGGGCAATGAGCAGTTCTTC
D gene: -; J gene: TRBJ2-7; V gene: TRBV6-5; clone size: -; CDR3 protein: CASSWSASYEQYF; CDR3 DNA: TGTGCCAGCAGTTGGTCTGCTAGCTACGAGCAGTACTTC
D gene: TRBD1; J gene: TRBJ1-2; V gene: TRBV28; clone size: -; CDR3 protein: CASSWTGKNYGYTF; CDR3 DNA: TGTGCCAGCAGTTGGACAGGGAAGAACTATGGCTACACCTTC
D gene: -; J gene: TRBJ1-4; V gene: TRBV7-9; clone size: -; CDR3 protein: CSSSLMEEKLFF; CDR3 DNA: TGTTCCAGCAGCTTAATGGAGGAAAAACTGTTTTTT
D gene: TRBD1; J gene: TRBJ2-5; V gene: TRBV18; clone size: -; CDR3 protein: CASSPGDRAQETQYF; CDR3 DNA: TGTGCCAGCTCACCAGGGGACAGGGCGCAAGAGACCCAGTACTTC
D gene: TRBD1; J gene: TRBJ1-1; V gene: TRBV28; clone size: -; CDR3 protein: CASSAWDRGTEAFF; CDR3 DNA: TGTGCCAGCAGTGCTTGGGACAGGGGAACTGAAGCTTTCTTT
D gene: -; J gene: TRBJ1-1; V gene: TRBV5-6; clone size: -; CDR3 protein: CASSSQDWEAFF; CDR3 DNA: TGTGCCAGCAGCTCCCAAGACTGGGAAGCTTTCTTT
D gene: -; J gene: TRBJ2-5; V gene: TRBV28; clone size: -; CDR3 protein: CASSLTPGNQETQYF; CDR3 DNA: TGTGCCAGCAGCCTGACCCCCGGGAATCAAGAGACCCAGTACTTC
D gene: TRBD2; J gene: TRBJ2-1; V gene: TRBV28; clone size: once; CDR3 protein: CASNPSGLAGYNEQFF; CDR3 DNA: TGTGCCAGCAACCCTTCAGGACTAGCGGGATACAATGAGCAGTTCTTC
D gene: TRBD2; J gene: TRBJ2-7; V gene: TRBV7-3; clone size: -; CDR3 protein: CASSLVGTSSYEQYF; CDR3 DNA: TGTGCCAGCAGCTTAGTCGGGACTAGCTCCTACGAGCAGTACTTC
D gene: -; J gene: TRBJ2-1; V gene: TRBV7-9; clone size: -; CDR3 protein: CASSLAGSLVDEQFF; CDR3 DNA: TGTGCCAGCAGTCTAGCCGGGTCCCTGGTGGATGAGCAGTTCTTC
D gene: -; J gene: TRBJ2-7; V gene: TRBV5-8; clone size: -; CDR3 protein: CASSQVHGDSYEQYF; CDR3 DNA: TGTGCCAGCAGCCAGGTACACGGGGACTCCTACGAGCAGTACTTC
D gene: TRBD1; J gene: TRBJ2-6; V gene: TRBV7-3; clone size: -; CDR3 protein: CASSRQGYGANVLTF; CDR3 DNA: TGTGCCAGCAGCAGACAGGGTTATGGGGCCAACGTCCTGACTTTC
D gene: TRBD1; J gene: TRBJ1-2; V gene: TRBV6-5; clone size: -; CDR3 protein: CASSYGGQGKVYGYTF; CDR3 DNA: TGTGCCAGCAGTTACGGGGGACAGGGGAAGGTTTATGGCTACACCTTC
D gene: TRBD2; J gene: TRBJ2-1; V gene: TRBV6-4; clone size: -; CDR3 protein: CAIPPETSGRAQAYNEQFF; CDR3 DNA: TGTGCCATCCCACCCGAAACTAGCGGGAGGGCTCAGGCATACAATGAGCAGTTCTTC
D gene: TRBD2; J gene: TRBJ2-5; V gene: TRBV11-2; clone size: -; CDR3 protein: CASSLVLGGGEETQYF; CDR3 DNA: TGTGCCAGCAGCTTAGTTCTGGGGGGGGGTGAGGAGACCCAGTACTTC
D gene: TRBD2; J gene: TRBJ2-3; V gene: TRBV14; clone size: -; CDR3 protein: CASSQVGAGGADTQYF; CDR3 DNA: TGTGCCAGCAGCCAAGTTGGAGCGGGGGGGGCAGATACGCAGTATTTT
D gene: TRBD1; J gene: TRBJ1-1; V gene: TRBV7-8; clone size: -; CDR3 protein: CASSLKQGAPGDTEAFF; CDR3 DNA: TGTGCCAGCAGCTTAAAACAGGGGGCGCCAGGGGACACTGAAGCTTTCTTT
D gene: -; J gene: TRBJ2-3; V gene: TRBV7-3; clone size: once; CDR3 protein: CASSSYGGMSTDTQYF; CDR3 DNA: TGTGCCAGCAGCTCGTACGGGGGAATGAGCACAGATACGCAGTATTTT
D gene: -; J gene: TRBJ1-4; V gene: TRBV28; clone size: -; CDR3 protein: CASRVAREKLFF; CDR3 DNA: TGTGCCAGCAGAGTAGCGAGGGAAAAACTGTTTTTT
D gene: TRBD2; J gene: TRBJ2-5; V gene: TRBV7-2; clone size: -; CDR3 protein: CASSLVAGGFQETQYF; CDR3 DNA: TGTGCCAGCAGCTTAGTAGCGGGAGGATTCCAAGAGACCCAGTACTTC
D gene: TRBD1; J gene: TRBJ2-3; V gene: TRBV7-3; clone size: -; CDR3 protein: CASSSPLGTGFTDTQYF; CDR3 DNA: TGTGCCAGCAGCTCACCTCTCGGGACAGGGTTTACAGATACGCAGTATTTT
D gene: -; J gene: TRBJ1-2; V gene: TRBV28; clone size: once; CDR3 protein: CASNPGGSRHGYTF; CDR3 DNA: TGTGCCAGCAACCCCGGCGGGTCTAGGCATGGCTACACCTTC
D gene: -; J gene: TRBJ1-1; V gene: TRBV10-3; clone size: -; CDR3 protein: CAITRDMNTEAFF; CDR3 DNA: TGTGCCATTACCAGGGATATGAACACTGAAGCTTTCTTT
D gene: -; J gene: TRBJ2-1; V gene: TRBV2; clone size: once; CDR3 protein: CASSAAPGSYNEQFF; CDR3 DNA: TGTGCCAGCAGTGCTGCCCCAGGTTCTTACAATGAGCAGTTCTTC
D gene: TRBD2; J gene: TRBJ2-1; V gene: TRBV6-1; clone size: once; CDR3 protein: CASRELAGGPNEQFF; CDR3 DNA: TGTGCCAGCAGGGAACTAGCGGGAGGGCCGAATGAGCAGTTCTTC
D gene: -; J gene: TRBJ2-1; V gene: TRBV6-5; clone size: -; CDR3 protein: CASSYGRGGEQFF; CDR3 DNA: TGTGCCAGCAGTTACGGTCGAGGTGGTGAGCAGTTCTTC
D gene: -; J gene: TRBJ2-6; V gene: TRBV30; clone size: -; CDR3 protein: CAWRPRHLNVLTF; CDR3 DNA: TGTGCCTGGAGACCCCGACACCTCAACGTCCTGACTTTC
D gene: TRBD1; J gene: TRBJ1-3; V gene: TRBV7-3; clone size: -; CDR3 protein: CASSLLRDRPTSGNTIYF; CDR3 DNA: TGTGCCAGCAGCTTATTAAGGGACAGACCTACCTCTGGAAACACCATATATTTT
D gene: -; J gene: TRBJ2-2; V gene: TRBV28; clone size: -; CDR3 protein: CASSWGRAVGELFF; CDR3 DNA: TGTGCCAGCAGTTGGGGCAGGGCGGTCGGGGAGCTGTTTTTT
D gene: -; J gene: TRBJ2-7; V gene: TRBV28; clone size: -; CDR3 protein: CASSPKSYEQYF; CDR3 DNA: TGTGCCAGCAGTCCTAAATCCTACGAGCAGTACTTC
D gene: TRBD1; J gene: TRBJ1-1; V gene: TRBV5-1; clone size: -; CDR3 protein: CASSSLGPRDSEAFF; CDR3 DNA: TGCGCCAGCAGCTCCCTGGGTCCTCGGGACAGCGAAGCTTTCTTT
D gene: -; J gene: TRBJ2-3; V gene: TRBV9; clone size: -; CDR3 protein: CASSAPYRADTQYF; CDR3 DNA: TGTGCCAGCAGCGCTCCCTACAGGGCGGATACGCAGTATTTT
D gene: -; J gene: TRBJ2-1; V gene: TRBV6-6; clone size: -; CDR3 protein: CASSYSQGRDEQFF; CDR3 DNA: TGTGCCAGCAGTTACTCGCAGGGTAGGGATGAGCAGTTCTTC
D gene: -; J gene: TRBJ2-3; V gene: TRBV6-5; clone size: -; CDR3 protein: CASTYRNFGTDTQYF; CDR3 DNA: TGTGCCAGCACCTACAGGAATTTTGGCACAGATACGCAGTATTTT
D gene: -; J gene: TRBJ2-1; V gene: TRBV7-9; clone size: -; CDR3 protein: CASSVPQVGDEQFF; CDR3 DNA: TGTGCCAGCAGCGTACCTCAGGTCGGCGATGAGCAGTTCTTC
D gene: TRBD1; J gene: TRBJ1-5; V gene: TRBV28; clone size: -; CDR3 protein: CASRVGTVYSNQPQHF; CDR3 DNA: TGTGCCAGCAGAGTAGGGACAGTCTATAGCAATCAGCCCCAGCATTTT
D gene: -; J gene: TRBJ2-5; V gene: TRBV5-4; clone size: -; CDR3 protein: CASSLAARSNSPIQETQYF; CDR3 DNA: TGTGCCAGCAGCTTGGCGGCTAGAAGCAATAGTCCGATACAAGAGACCCAGTACTTC
D gene: -; J gene: TRBJ1-2; V gene: TRBV4-1; clone size: -; CDR3 protein: CASSQDRAANYGYTF; CDR3 DNA: TGCGCCAGCAGCCAAGATAGAGCGGCTAACTATGGCTACACCTTC
D gene: -; J gene: TRBJ2-2; V gene: TRBV28; clone size: -; CDR3 protein: CASESRGFQKELFF; CDR3 DNA: TGTGCCAGCGAGTCCAGGGGTTTTCAAAAGGAGCTGTTTTTT
D gene: TRBD2; J gene: TRBJ2-3; V gene: TRBV6-4; clone size: -; CDR3 protein: CASSGTSGEGTDTQYF; CDR3 DNA: TGTGCCAGCAGTGGCACTAGCGGGGAGGGCACAGATACGCAGTATTTT
D gene: -; J gene: TRBJ1-2; V gene: TRBV4-1; clone size: -; CDR3 protein: CASSQDFTETYTF; CDR3 DNA: TGCGCCAGCAGCCAAGATTTTACAGAAACCTACACCTTC
D gene: -; J gene: TRBJ1-4; V gene: TRBV4-3; clone size: -; CDR3 protein: CASSQGPGNPEKLFF; CDR3 DNA: TGCGCCAGCAGCCAAGGGCCAGGGAATCCTGAAAAACTGTTTTTT
D gene: TRBD1; J gene: TRBJ1-1; V gene: TRBV25-1; clone size: -; CDR3 protein: CASRPDRELVYTEAFF; CDR3 DNA: TGTGCCAGCAGGCCCGACAGGGAATTGGTGTACACTGAAGCTTTCTTT
D gene: TRBD1; J gene: TRBJ2-6; V gene: TRBV7-9; clone size: -; CDR3 protein: CASSLVEWTGVSGANVLTF; CDR3 DNA: TGTGCCAGCAGCTTAGTTGAGTGGACAGGGGTCTCTGGGGCCAACGTCCTGACTTTC
D gene: TRBD2; J gene: TRBJ2-3; V gene: TRBV28; clone size: few; CDR3 protein: CASSTSGRARDTQYF; CDR3 DNA: TGTGCCAGCAGCACTAGCGGGAGGGCCCGAGATACGCAGTATTTT
D gene: TRBD1; J gene: TRBJ2-7; V gene: TRBV7-8; clone size: -; CDR3 protein: CASSLGQYYEQYF; CDR3 DNA: TGTGCCAGCAGCTTGGGACAGTACTACGAGCAGTACTTC
D gene: -; J gene: TRBJ2-1; V gene: TRBV5-1; clone size: -; CDR3 protein: CASSLAGSAGEQFF; CDR3 DNA: TGCGCCAGCAGCTTGGCGGGGTCCGCGGGGGAGCAGTTCTTC
D gene: -; J gene: TRBJ2-3; V gene: TRBV5-4; clone size: -; CDR3 protein: CASSRRQGYTDTQYF; CDR3 DNA: TGTGCCAGCAGCCGACGCCAGGGTTACACAGATACGCAGTATTTT
D gene: -; J gene: TRBJ2-7; V gene: TRBV15; clone size: -; CDR3 protein: CATSRGSNSYEQYF; CDR3 DNA: TGTGCCACCAGCAGAGGGTCTAACAGCTACGAGCAGTACTTC